This TCR beta chain derives from a study of T cell repertoires in aging, cancer and after chemotherapy. As for this clonotype: Its antigen is not known. Given a much more abundant clone one base away, this may be a read error.

Rearranged V-D-J TRB sequences were amplified with a mixed TRB-A/B primer pool. Each CDR3 protein gets one entry after TCRdb re-called the multiplex PCR reads with MiXCR. The profile covers roughly 1,700 distinct CDR3 sequences, with just over 35% appearing a single time and 15% to 20% taken by the ten largest. Study conclusions and caveats: No conclusions about immunological memory after chemotherapy can be drawn from the repertoire data.

Amplification of TCR beta used genomic DNA extracted from peripheral blood. There are 15 residues in the CDR3. Germline V gene data show CDR1 as MNHEY and CDR2 as SVGAGI. The rearrangement uses TRBV6-5 and TRBJ2-1; no reliable D call. This clonotype was sampled from a human donor with a solid tumor. Sequencing was performed on blood. The DNA for the CDR3 is TGTGCCAGCAGTTACTCCCAGATACGGTACAATAAGCAGTTCTTC. Its translation is CASSYSQIRYNKQFF.